The next 21 T cell receptor beta chains were all read from a single sample in a study of blood T cell repertoires in COVID-19. Data came from immunoSEQ multiplex PCR; TCRdb stores just in-frame clones and leaves some out. The sample lists roughly 60,000 clones; about 85% were seen once. The sequenced sample was peripheral blood. The receptors here all came from a human donor with acute or convalescent COVID-19. The donor label of this sample is uncertain.

This chain links TRBV20-1 with TRBJ2-6; D is unclear. In germline, CDR1 is DFQATT, CDR2 SNEGSKA (reference sequence). This CDR3 spans 16 amino acids. Trimming cost V 3 bases and J 8 bases, with 20 bases left between them. The CDR3: CSASIDPRTVTNVLTF. The CDR3 nucleotides are TGCAGTGCTAGTATCGACCCCAGAACAGTTACCAACGTCCTGACTTTC.

In its sample, this clone was seen once. The chain carries TRBV6-6 and TRBJ2-2; D call uncertain. The CDR3 has 15 amino acids. Germline values: CDR1 MNHNY, CDR2 SVGAGI (reference sequence). The V end was cut by 9 bases, the J end by 0 bases, with 14 bases between. This chain's CDR3 is CASFRRLSNTGELFF. For the CDR3, the DNA is TGTGCCAGTTTCCGGCGGCTATCGAACACCGGGGAGCTGTTTTTT.

The chain recombines TRBV28 with TRBJ2-4, with D possibly being TRBD1 (6 bases). CDR1 is MDHEN and CDR2 is SYDVKM in the germline V gene. The germline V and J ends were trimmed by 7 bases and 6 bases, with 16 bases remaining between them. The CDR3 runs to 14 residues. CDR3 loop: CASKGAGVGNIQYF. The CDR3 bases are TGTGCCAGCAAAGGGGCAGGGGTCGGAAACATTCAGTACTTC.

The chain carries TRBV3-1 (or the pseudogene TRBV3-2) and TRBJ1-6; 9 nucleotides match TRBD1. CDR3 size: 14 residues. Germline trimming cut 6 bases from V and 7 bases from J; bases unmatched to any gene: 4. In germline, CDR1 is LGHDT, CDR2 YNNKEL (reference sequence). The chain's CDR3 is CASSITGGNSPLHF. The CDR3, as DNA: TGTGCCAGCAGTATAACAGGGGGCAATTCACCCCTCCACTTT.

This clone was recorded a few times. The chain couples TRBV9 to TRBJ1-5, with TRBD1 as a possible D gene (6 bases). The germline V and J ends were trimmed by 5 bases and 3 bases, with 9 bases remaining between them. CDR3 size: 13 residues. Germline values: CDR1 SGDLS, CDR2 YYNGEE. This CDR3 reads CASSGTPNQPQHF. In nucleotides, the CDR3 is TGTGCCAGCAGTGGGACACCCAATCAGCCCCAGCATTTT.

This clone ranks as medium-sized (0.01 to 0.1%). In DNA form, the CDR3 reads TGTGCCAGCAGGTCAAGAATCAGGGGGCTGTATTCCTACGAGCAGTACTTC. This gives the protein CASRSRIRGLYSYEQYF. The chain uses TRBV28 and TRBJ2-7; 8 nucleotides match TRBD1. CDR3 size: 17 residues. V shed 6 bases, J shed 1 base, and the junction held 14 bases outside the gene matches. The germline CDR1 and CDR2 sequences are MDHEN and SYDVKM.

The chain carries TRBV9 and TRBJ2-7, with 11 bases that match TRBD1. V lost 10 bases, J lost 7 bases, and 22 bases stayed unmatched. CDR1 and CDR2 from the germline V gene are SGDLS and YYNGEE. The CDR3 length is 17 residues. The DNA of the CDR3 is TGTGCCCTCTGGGTATTAGAGGGACAGGGGGTAAAGTGTGAGCAGTACGTC. This translates into CALWVLEGQGVKCEQYV.

The rearrangement links TRBV12-3 or TRBV12-4 to TRBJ2-4; D is unresolved. V shed 7 bases and J shed 5 bases, with 9 bases lying between them. The CDR3 has 12 residues. CDR3 loop: CASTPNQNIQYF. The DNA of the CDR3 is TGTGCCAGCACCCCCAATCAAAACATTCAGTACTTC.

This chain joins TRBV19 and TRBJ1-3; tentatively, D is TRBD1 (6 bases). CDR3 length: 14 amino acids. V lost 5 bases and J 0 bases, leaving 8 bases between the germline ends. Germline-derived CDR1 and CDR2 are LNHDA and SQIVND (reference sequence). The CDR3 nucleotides are TGTGCCAGTAGTGTGGACAGCTCTGGAAACACCATATATTTT. This sequence encodes CASSVDSSGNTIYF.

The table lists this clone with a few counts. This chain joins TRBV5-1 and TRBJ2-5; D perhaps matches TRBD2 (6 bases). Germline values: CDR1 SGHRS, CDR2 YFSETQ. The germline V and J ends were trimmed by 3 bases and 5 bases, with 14 bases remaining between them. There are 14 residues in the CDR3. DNA of the CDR3: TGCGCCAGCAGCTCGGCGTTTGGGGGGGAGACCCAGTACTTC. Its translation is CASSSAFGGETQYF.

The chain recombines TRBV6-5 with TRBJ2-3, with a possible D match to TRBD1 (5 bases). Trimming left V 7 bases short and J 2 bases short, with 16 bases between. Germline values: CDR1 MNHEY, CDR2 SVGAGI. This CDR3 comprises 15 residues. CDR3 sequence: CASNTDRRATDTQYF. CDR3 in DNA: TGTGCCAGCAACACCGACAGAAGGGCCACAGATACGCAGTATTTT.

The genes are TRBV24-1 and TRBJ2-1, with D hard to call. Per germline, CDR1 KGHDR and CDR2 SFDVKD. With 8 bases removed from V and 15 bases from J, the gap between germline ends came to 13 bases. The CDR3 has 10 residues. The CDR3 DNA is TGTGCCACCAAACAGTCGGCAGGGTTCTTC. It yields the protein CATKQSAGFF.

The chain combines TRBV15 with TRBJ2-1, with D hard to call. The germline V and J ends were trimmed by 0 bases and 3 bases, with 9 bases remaining between them. There are 15 residues in the CDR3. Germline CDR1 reads LNHNV; CDR2 reads YYDKDF (reference sequence). CDR3 in amino acids: CATSRDQAVYNEQFF. CDR3 DNA: TGTGCCACCAGCAGAGATCAGGCAGTCTACAATGAGCAGTTCTTC.

This clone has a single count. The V call is TRBV18, the J call TRBJ1-5, with TRBD1 matching 10 bases. Trimming removed 5 bases from V and 7 bases from J; junction bases left unmatched: 2. The CDR3 is 13 amino acids. Germline values: CDR1 KGHSH, CDR2 LQKENI. The CDR3 coding sequence is TGTGCCAGCTCATCGGACAGGGGGCAGCCCCAGCATTTT. Its protein product is CASSSDRGQPQHF.

This chain joins TRBV24-1 and TRBJ1-5; weak D call: TRBD1 (5 bases). Germline CDR1 KGHDR, CDR2 SFDVKD. V lost 3 bases to trimming and J lost 5 bases, with 7 bases between them. This CDR3 region has 13 residues. In nucleotides, the CDR3 is TGTGCCACCAGTGATCCGGGGGATCAGCCCCAGCATTTT. Translated, it gives CATSDPGDQPQHF.

This CDR3 reads CASSLEGTQYF. For the CDR3, the DNA is TGTGCCAGCAGCTTGGAGGGTACCCAGTACTTC. The V call is TRBV12-3 or TRBV12-4, the J call TRBJ2-5, with a weak D call TRBD2 (6 bases). The CDR3 is made up of 11 amino acids. Trimming stripped 6 bases from V and 8 bases from J, with 10 bases between.

This clone was seen only once. The chain employs TRBV19 and TRBJ1-5, with D possibly matching TRBD1 (6 bases). CDR1 is LNHDA, CDR2 SQIVND, per germline (reference sequence). V was cut by 10 bases and J by 6 bases, with 16 bases left in between. This CDR3 contains 13 residues. The CDR3 bases are TGTGCCACCGGGACAAGCCCTACTCAGCCCCAGCATTTT. Protein product: CATGTSPTQPQHF.

The chain combines TRBV24-1 with TRBJ2-1; 8 nucleotides line up with TRBD1. V dropped 3 bases and J dropped 10; count of bases not matched to a gene: 7. Germline CDR1 is KGHDR and CDR2 is SFDVKD. CDR3 length equals 14 residues. DNA for the CDR3: TGTGCCACCAGTGATCCGGACAGGGCGGGAGAGCAGTTCTTC. This encodes CATSDPDRAGEQFF.

The chain employs TRBV19 and TRBJ1-6; D is undetermined. The CDR3 sequence is 16 residues long. Looked up from germline, CDR1 is LNHDA and CDR2 is SQIVND (reference sequence). V lost 3 bases to trimming and J lost 6 bases, with 15 bases between them. The DNA for the CDR3 is TGTGCCAGTAGTATGAATTCCCGAGGGTCTAATTCACCCCTCCACTTT. It encodes CASSMNSRGSNSPLHF.

This clone was seen once. The V and J genes are TRBV11-2 and TRBJ1-3; D is uncertain. Trimming took off 0 bases at V and 4 bases at J, with 7 bases between the two ends. This CDR3 comprises 14 residues. In germline, CDR1 is SGHAT, CDR2 FQNNGV. CDR3 residues: CASSLEASGNTIYF. The CDR3 region has the DNA TGTGCCAGCAGCTTAGAGGCTTCGGGAAACACCATATATTTT.

This chain joins TRBV27 and TRBJ2-2; the D is unclear. CDR1 is MNHEY and CDR2 is SMNVEV in the germline V gene (reference sequence). The CDR3 sequence is 12 residues long. V dropped 4 bases and J dropped 6 bases, with 6 bases sitting between them. The CDR3 region has the DNA TGTGCCAGCAGTTCAAATGCCGGGGAGCTGTTTTTT. Translation gives CASSSNAGELFF.